The entry below gives a single T cell receptor (beta chain) sequence along with its context. Its antigen is unidentified. This sample was included in a study of post-analysis software for immune sequencing data. As for the study in general: Recorded disease courses covered relapsing-remitting, secondary progressive and progressive-relapsing multiple sclerosis. Some patients had no subtype annotation. Study-wide results and limits: Versus controls, multiple sclerosis patients showed significantly lower diversity (normalized Chao1). Higher frequency in patients than in controls was seen for roughly five TRBV segments, with TRBV5-6, TRBV5-1 and TRBV20-1 among them.

Germline V gene sequence: CDR1 MDHEN, CDR2 SYDVKM. V lost 4 bases, J lost 4 bases, and 16 bases lay in between. The CDR3 is made up of 15 amino acids. Each TCR beta cDNA library carried unique molecular identifiers. Each CDR3 protein is one row after TCRdb ran MiXCR on the PCR reads. The sample has some 500,000 distinct CDR3 sequences; roughly 45% are singletons. The receptor comes from a girl between 5 and 17 years old with multiple sclerosis. The V gene is TRBV28, the J gene TRBJ1-1; D remains unclear. The material sequenced was blood. In nucleotides, the CDR3 is TGTGCCAGCAGTTCGACGGGAGGACGCGGCACTGAAGCTTTCTTT. As protein: CASSSTGGRGTEAFF.